Sequencing of this T cell receptor (beta chain) was carried out in a study of shared clonotypes between healthy human individuals. Study-level results: The authors expected sequencing depth to affect clonotype sharing among donors. A small donor pool kept down the genetic and exposure-history diversity that was represented.

The junction had 6 bases not matched to a gene; V was cut back by 2 bases and J by 0 bases. Germline V gives CDR1 SGHKS, CDR2 YYEKEE (reference sequence). The CDR3 is made up of 16 amino acids. On this clone itself: What it binds is not known.

The assay was carried out at the deep level. Each subset's genomic DNA was shared equally among a number of immunoSEQ plates. Using immunoSEQ multiplex PCR, the repertoire was profiled, and TCRdb retains in-frame clones only, with some absent. The table records roughly 2.2 million clones, around 92% of them present only once. The sample consisted of naive CD4+ T cells from PBMCs. The subset is: CD45RA+ positively selected. This chain connects TRBV5-5 to TRBJ2-7, with TRBD1 matching 9 bases. The receptor comes from a man younger than 35 in good health. Some clones in this sample may be carry-over from other donors' samples. In DNA form, the CDR3 reads TGTGCCAGCAGCTTAACACCGGGACAGGGCTCCTACGAGCAGTACTTC. It codes for CASSLTPGQGSYEQYF. Together with reference TRBV5-5 and TRBJ2-7, the CDR3 gives the full variable domain: DAGVTQSPTHLIKTRGQQVTLRCSPISGHKSVSWYQQVLGQGPQFIFQYYEKEERGRGNFPDRFSARQFPNYSSELNVNALLLGDSALYLCASSLTPGQGSYEQYFGPGTRLTVT.